The 28 T cell receptor beta chains below all came from one sample that was sequenced in a study of T cell repertoires in aging, cancer and after chemotherapy. The template was genomic DNA from peripheral blood, not RNA. Multiplex touch-down PCR with TRB-A/B primers amplified rearranged V-D-J TRB sequences. Each CDR3 protein is one row after TCRdb ran MiXCR on the multiplex PCR reads. The sample consists of some 11,000 distinct CDR3 sequences, less than 30% of them appearing once. Sequencing was carried out using blood. All receptors derive from a human donor in good health.

A few counts support this clonotype. The rearrangement joins TRBV19 to TRBJ2-5, with TRBD1 identical over 7 bases. This CDR3 region has 16 residues. Germline lookup yields CDR1 LNHDA and CDR2 SQIVND (reference sequence). The V gene end was trimmed by 4 bases and the J gene end by 2 bases; junction bases not matched to a gene: 10. CDR3 nucleotides: TGTGCCAGTAGTACCCCCCTGACAGGGAAGCAAGAGACCCAGTACTTC. It encodes CASSTPLTGKQETQYF.

This clonotype has just a few counts. The DNA of the CDR3 is TGTGCCAGCAGGGCTTCCGGACTCTGGAACACTGAAGCTTTCTTT. Encoded protein: CASRASGLWNTEAFF. The chain joins TRBV7-9 to TRBJ1-1; D unresolved. The CDR3 length is 15 residues. V was shortened by 6 bases and J by 1 base, with 15 bases between the two germline ends. Looked up from germline, CDR1 is SEHNR and CDR2 is FQNEAQ (reference sequence).

This clonotype counts as medium-sized. The chain is built from TRBV6-2 or TRBV6-3 and TRBJ1-2; 8 bases are a match to TRBD1. This CDR3 region has 15 residues. V gave up 3 bases and J gave up 2 bases; unmatched junction bases: 5. CDR1 is MNHEY, CDR2 SVGEGT, per germline. The CDR3, as DNA: TGTGCCAGCAGTTATCCGGGACAGGCAAACTATGGCTACACCTTC. Translation gives CASSYPGQANYGYTF.

The genes are TRBV19 and TRBJ1-5; 12 positions match TRBD1. J gave up 9 bases and V 5 bases, and 8 bases lay outside the gene matches. The CDR3 length is 15 residues. Germline V gene data show CDR1 as LNHDA and CDR2 as SQIVND (reference sequence). This CDR3 is CASSGVGQGAGPQHF. CDR3 nucleotide sequence: TGTGCCAGTAGTGGGGTGGGACAGGGGGCAGGGCCCCAGCATTTT.

The chain is built from TRBV7-3 and TRBJ2-3, with no clear D. This CDR3 spans 15 amino acids. CDR1 and CDR2 from the germline V gene are SGHTA and FQGTGA. Trimming removed 3 bases from V and 0 bases from J, with 10 bases in between. The CDR3 DNA follows: TGTGCCAGCAGCTTTCCGACAACTAGCACAGATACGCAGTATTTT. Protein sequence: CASSFPTTSTDTQYF.

This rearrangement joins TRBV6-2 or TRBV6-3 to TRBJ2-3, with D tentatively TRBD2 (6 bases). Trimming left V 6 bases short and J 2 bases short, with 12 bases between. The CDR3 runs to 14 residues. Germline CDR1 and CDR2: MNHEY and SVGEGT. CDR3 amino acids: CASSGDSPTDTQYF. The CDR3 DNA reads TGTGCCAGCAGCGGGGACTCCCCCACAGATACGCAGTATTTT.

The chain recombines TRBV6-1 with TRBJ2-5, with 7 bases aligning to TRBD2. The CDR3 has 16 amino acids. CDR1 and CDR2 from the germline V gene are MNHNS and SASEGT. With V trimmed by 3 bases and J by 5 bases, 12 bases remained unmatched. The chain's CDR3 is CASSDYGRLSRETQYF. The CDR3 nucleotides are TGTGCCAGCAGTGATTACGGGAGGTTGTCAAGGGAGACCCAGTACTTC.

A few counts support this clonotype. This chain connects TRBV20-1 to TRBJ1-5; no clear D. Germline assignment: CDR1 DFQATT and CDR2 SNEGSKA (reference sequence). V was clipped by 3 bases and J by 3 bases, with 9 bases between them. The CDR3 runs to 13 residues. DNA of the CDR3: TGCAGTGCTAGGCCACAAGACAATCAGCCCCAGCATTTT. Residues: CSARPQDNQPQHF.

The gene calls are TRBV20-1 and TRBJ1-2; 9 positions agree with TRBD1. This CDR3 spans 14 amino acids. V trimming: 0 bases; J trimming: 8 bases; junction bases outside the gene matches: 7. Germline V gives CDR1 DFQATT, CDR2 SNEGSKA (reference sequence). In DNA form, the CDR3 reads TGCAGTGCTAGAGATCCCGGGACAGGGTACGGCTACACCTTC. Protein product: CSARDPGTGYGYTF.

About this clonotype itself: A much larger clone sits a single nucleotide away, making a read error possible. This chain uses TRBV29-1 with TRBJ2-3; perhaps D is TRBD1 or TRBD2 (5 bases each). Germline-derived CDR1 and CDR2 are SQVTM and ANQGSEA. V lost 6 bases and J lost 6, with 13 bases in between. This CDR3 contains 12 residues. CDR3 sequence: CSVQSGDDTQYF. The CDR3 nucleotides read TGCAGCGTCCAATCCGGGGACGATACGCAGTATTTT.

This sequence joins TRBV10-3 and TRBJ1-3; 8 nucleotides line up with TRBD1. The V segment lost 9 bases and the J segment 1 base; nucleotides outside the gene matches: 11. Germline V CDR1 and CDR2: ENHRY, SYGVKD. The CDR3 contains 16 residues. The CDR3 spells CAIGTGSLHSGNTIYF. CDR3 sequence (DNA): TGTGCCATTGGGACAGGATCTCTCCATTCTGGAAACACCATATATTTT.

This clonotype has only a few counts. V is TRBV6-5 and J is TRBJ2-5, with TRBD1 matching 9 bases. The CDR3 totals 16 residues. V shed 5 bases and J 4 bases; nucleotides not matched to a gene: 11. The germline V gene encodes CDR1 MNHEY and CDR2 SVGAGI. DNA for the CDR3: TGTGCCAGCAGTCTCCTGGACAGGGGCGGTGGAGAGACCCAGTACTTC. Translation gives CASSLLDRGGGETQYF.

This clonotype counts as medium-sized (0.01 to 0.1%). This chain joins TRBV20-1 and TRBJ1-6, with D tentatively TRBD1 (6 bases). The CDR3 runs 14 residues. Trimming took off 6 bases at V and 7 bases at J, with 16 bases between the two ends. Germline V lookup: CDR1 DFQATT, CDR2 SNEGSKA (reference sequence). In DNA, the CDR3 is TGCAGTGCCCAAAATTCGGGGGCGAATTCACCCCTCCACTTT. Translation: CSAQNSGANSPLHF.

The chain links TRBV5-1 to TRBJ1-2; D gene unclear. CDR3 length: 14 amino acids. CDR1 is SGHRS and CDR2 is YFSETQ in the germline V gene. Trimming took off 5 bases at V and 0 bases at J, with 11 bases between the two ends. CDR3 bases: TGCGCCAGCAGTTTTCGCACTACTAACTATGGCTACACCTTC. Translation gives CASSFRTTNYGYTF.

This clonotype occurred a few times. This chain joins TRBV19 and TRBJ1-1, with D uncertain. The CDR3 spans 13 residues. Between the trimmed V and J ends, which lost 5 bases and 6 bases, there was a span of 13 bases. Germline CDR1 and CDR2: LNHDA and SQIVND (reference sequence). CDR3 in amino acids: CASSFLDGSEAFF. CDR3 in DNA: TGTGCCAGTAGTTTCCTGGACGGGTCTGAAGCTTTCTTT.

This clonotype occurred a few times. The V and J genes are TRBV6-5 and TRBJ2-3, with D perhaps assigned TRBD1 or TRBD2 (6 bases each). CDR3 length: 14 amino acids. V shed 2 bases and J shed 4 bases, with 10 bases lying between them. From germline, CDR1 is MNHEY and CDR2 SVGAGI. This CDR3 is CASSYRGRPDTQYF. The CDR3 DNA follows: TGTGCCAGCAGTTACCGGGGGCGTCCAGATACGCAGTATTTT.

The rearrangement joins TRBV24-1 to TRBJ2-2; D is possibly TRBD1 or TRBD2 (5 bases each). V dropped 0 bases and J dropped 4 bases, with 11 bases sitting between them. Per germline, CDR1 KGHDR and CDR2 SFDVKD. The CDR3 length is 16 residues. The DNA of the CDR3 is TGTGCCACCAGTGATTTGCAGGGACCCCTCACCGGGGAGCTGTTTTTT. Amino acids: CATSDLQGPLTGELFF.

The gene calls are TRBV5-6 and TRBJ2-7, with 8 bases that match TRBD2. Germline loops: CDR1 SGHDT, CDR2 YYEEEE. This CDR3 comprises 14 residues. The ends lost 0 bases at V and 3 bases at J; junction bases unmatched: 2. In nucleotides, the CDR3 is TGTGCCAGCAGCTTGGCTAGCGGGCTCTACGAGCAGTACTTC. This sequence encodes CASSLASGLYEQYF.

By its share, this clonotype is medium-sized. This chain connects TRBV6-5 to TRBJ1-2, with a tentative D call TRBD1 (5 bases). CDR1 is MNHEY and CDR2 is SVGAGI in the germline V gene. The CDR3 is 16 amino acids. V lost 5 bases to trimming and J lost 0 bases, with 16 bases between them. The CDR3 reads CASSDRVKSTNYGYTF. CDR3 DNA sequence: TGTGCCAGCAGTGACAGAGTCAAAAGCACTAACTATGGCTACACCTTC.

CDR3 loop: CASSPMTGVDTQYF. CDR3 in DNA: TGTGCCAGCAGTCCAATGACCGGGGTGGATACGCAGTATTTT. The V call is TRBV28, the J call TRBJ2-3; maybe TRBD2 (5 bases). The germline CDR1 and CDR2 sequences are MDHEN and SYDVKM. CDR3 length: 14 amino acids. Trimming cost V 5 bases and J 6 bases, with 15 bases left between them.

The gene calls are TRBV24-1 and TRBJ2-5; the D is unclear. Per germline, CDR1 KGHDR and CDR2 SFDVKD. With 4 bases removed from V and 1 base from J, the gap between germline ends came to 6 bases. The length of the CDR3 is 13 residues. The CDR3 DNA sequence: TGTGCCACCAGTGAGGCCCTCCAAGAGACCCAGTACTTC. It is translated as CATSEALQETQYF.

This clonotype ranks as medium-sized. The V call is TRBV20-1, the J call TRBJ1-5, with 8 bases fitting TRBD1. The CDR3 runs to 14 residues. Germline CDR1 is DFQATT and CDR2 is SNEGSKA (reference sequence). V was pared by 3 bases and J by 6 bases, with 7 bases of the junction left unmatched. In DNA form, the CDR3 reads TGCAGTGCTAGGCCAACAGGGGGTGGTCAGCCCCAGCATTTT. Translating it yields CSARPTGGGQPQHF.

By share of the sample, this clonotype is medium-sized. The chain is built from TRBV6-6 and TRBJ2-7; 10 bases are a match to TRBD2. Germline V gives CDR1 MNHNY, CDR2 SVGAGI (reference sequence). V dropped 2 bases and J dropped 4; count of bases not matched to a gene: 5. This CDR3 is built from 15 residues. The CDR3 DNA is TGTGCCAGCAGTTACAAAAGCGGGAGGGAATACGAGCAGTACTTC. Encoded protein: CASSYKSGREYEQYF.

The rearrangement uses TRBV5-1 and TRBJ1-4, with D uncertain. The V and J ends lost 5 bases and 0 bases respectively, with 8 bases between them. Germline CDR1 reads SGHRS; CDR2 reads YFSETQ. The CDR3 runs 14 residues. The CDR3 bases are TGCGCCAGCAGTTACACTGCAACTAATGAAAAACTGTTTTTT. Translated, it gives CASSYTATNEKLFF.

The genes are TRBV27 and TRBJ1-1, with D possibly matching TRBD1 (5 bases). In germline, CDR1 is MNHEY, CDR2 SMNVEV (reference sequence). V was shortened by 4 bases and J by 2 bases, with 14 bases between the two germline ends. This CDR3 contains 15 residues. CDR3 sequence reads: CASSSRPTANTEAFF. The CDR3 DNA follows: TGTGCCAGCAGTTCCCGACCGACAGCAAACACTGAAGCTTTCTTT.

A remark on this clonotype: A read error may be the cause here, since a much bigger clone is one base away. The chain carries TRBV6-5 and TRBJ1-1, with 7 bases fitting TRBD1. Germline V gene sequence: CDR1 MNHEY, CDR2 SVGAGI. The CDR3 consists of 14 residues. CDR3 coding DNA: TGTGCCAGCAGTACAGACAGGGTAAGGACTGAAACTTTCTTT. It codes for CASSTDRVRTETFF.

The V call is TRBV5-6, the J call TRBJ1-1, with D unclear. This CDR3 has 11 residues. Germline CDR1 is SGHDT and CDR2 is YYEEEE. V was pared by 3 bases and J by 11 bases, with 11 bases between. The CDR3 sequence: CASSSGEYAFF. The CDR3 DNA reads TGTGCCAGCAGCTCCGGAGAGTACGCTTTCTTT. The complete variable domain, with remaining parts taken from reference TRBV5-6 and TRBJ1-1, reads DAGVTQSPTHLIKTRGQQVTLRCSPKSGHDTVSWYQQALGQGPQFIFQYYEEEERQRGNFPDRFSGHQFPNYSSELNVNALLLGDSALYLCASSSGEYAFFGQGTRLTVV.

The chain combines TRBV30 with TRBJ2-2; 9 nucleotides agree with TRBD1. From germline, CDR1 is GTSNPN and CDR2 SVGIG (reference sequence). The CDR3 contains 16 residues. V lost 0 bases, J lost 6 bases, and 8 bases stayed unmatched. CDR3 sequence: CAWSVWTGARPGELFF. Written as DNA, the CDR3 is TGTGCCTGGAGTGTTTGGACAGGGGCCCGACCCGGGGAGCTGTTTTTT.